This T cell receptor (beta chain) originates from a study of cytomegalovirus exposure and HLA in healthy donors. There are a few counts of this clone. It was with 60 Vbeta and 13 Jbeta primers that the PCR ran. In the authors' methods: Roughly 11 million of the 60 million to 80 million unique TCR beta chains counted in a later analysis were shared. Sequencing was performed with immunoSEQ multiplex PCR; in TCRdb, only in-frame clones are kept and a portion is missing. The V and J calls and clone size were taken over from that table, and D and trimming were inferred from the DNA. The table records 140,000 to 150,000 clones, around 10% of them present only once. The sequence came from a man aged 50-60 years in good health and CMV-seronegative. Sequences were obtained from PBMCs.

The CDR3, as DNA: TGTGCCAGCAGCTTAAGAACCTACCGGGATACGCAGTATTTT. Translation: CASSLRTYRDTQYF. V usage is TRBV7-6 and J usage is TRBJ2-3; D gene unclear. The V gene's germline CDR1 is SGHVS and CDR2 FNYEAQ. The CDR3 runs to 14 residues. Between the trimmed V and J ends, which lost 2 bases and 6 bases, there was a span of 12 bases.